This TCR beta chain was found in a study of blood T cells in healthy people across ages. Peripheral blood samples of around 9.8 milliliters were drawn from each donor. Each sample used at least 6.5 million PBMCs. Study observations and caveats: Investigators viewed diversity estimates from one million T cells as underestimates, the study reported.

This clonotype was counted a single time. Its antigen is unknown. The use of a sample-barcoded 5' primer and a J-beta primer mix characterized a second PCR of about 6 to 11 cycles. Every molecule of cDNA carried a tag from a template-switch adaptor with 12 random nucleotides. One entry per CDR3 protein results from TCRdb running MiXCR on the 5' RACE reads. There are hundreds of thousands of distinct CDR3 sequences in the sample; 58% occur only once, and approximately 37% lies in the top ten. The TCR originated in a man in his fifties or sixties in good health. Sequencing was carried out using blood.

The chain's CDR3 is CSAREGYRGRSGYTF. The CDR3 DNA reads TGCAGTGCTAGAGAGGGATACAGGGGGCGCTCTGGCTACACCTTC. This chain links TRBV20-1 with TRBJ1-2; 9 nucleotides match TRBD1. The CDR3 spans 15 residues. J gave up 7 bases and V 0 bases, and 9 bases lay outside the gene matches. Germline V gene sequence: CDR1 DFQATT, CDR2 SNEGSKA (reference sequence).